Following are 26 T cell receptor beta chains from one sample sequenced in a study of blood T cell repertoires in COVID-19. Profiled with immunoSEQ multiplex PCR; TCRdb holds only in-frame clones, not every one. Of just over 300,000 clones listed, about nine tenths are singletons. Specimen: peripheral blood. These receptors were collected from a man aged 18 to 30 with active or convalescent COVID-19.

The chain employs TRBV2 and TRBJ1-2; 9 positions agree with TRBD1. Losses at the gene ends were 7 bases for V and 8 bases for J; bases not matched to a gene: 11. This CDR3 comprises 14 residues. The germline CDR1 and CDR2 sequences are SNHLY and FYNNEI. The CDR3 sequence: CASTSPGTGYGYTF. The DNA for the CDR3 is TGTGCCAGCACCTCCCCCGGGACAGGGTACGGCTACACCTTC.

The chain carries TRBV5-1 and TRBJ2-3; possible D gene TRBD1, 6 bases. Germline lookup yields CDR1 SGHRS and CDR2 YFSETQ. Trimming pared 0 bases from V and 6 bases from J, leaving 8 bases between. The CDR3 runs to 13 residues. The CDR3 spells CASSLGQGDTQYF. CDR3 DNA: TGCGCCAGCAGCTTGGGCCAGGGGGATACGCAGTATTTT.

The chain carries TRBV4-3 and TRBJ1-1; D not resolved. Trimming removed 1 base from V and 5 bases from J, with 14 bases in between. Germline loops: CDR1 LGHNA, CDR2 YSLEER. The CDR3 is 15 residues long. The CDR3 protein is CASSQVVYAGTEAFF. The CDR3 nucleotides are TGCGCCAGCAGCCAAGTGGTGTATGCGGGGACTGAAGCTTTCTTT.

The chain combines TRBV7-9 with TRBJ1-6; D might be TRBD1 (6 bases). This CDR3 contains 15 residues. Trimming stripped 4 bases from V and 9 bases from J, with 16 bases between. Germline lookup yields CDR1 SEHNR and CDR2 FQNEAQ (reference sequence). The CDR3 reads CASSWGTGSVSPLHF. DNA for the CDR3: TGTGCCAGCAGCTGGGGCACAGGGTCCGTTTCACCCCTCCACTTT.

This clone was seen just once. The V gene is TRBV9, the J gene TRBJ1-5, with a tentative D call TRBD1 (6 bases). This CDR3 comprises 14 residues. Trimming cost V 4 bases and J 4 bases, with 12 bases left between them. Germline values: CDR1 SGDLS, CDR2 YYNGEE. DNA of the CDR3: TGTGCCAGCAGCTTACAGGGTGATAATCAGCCCCAGCATTTT. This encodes CASSLQGDNQPQHF.

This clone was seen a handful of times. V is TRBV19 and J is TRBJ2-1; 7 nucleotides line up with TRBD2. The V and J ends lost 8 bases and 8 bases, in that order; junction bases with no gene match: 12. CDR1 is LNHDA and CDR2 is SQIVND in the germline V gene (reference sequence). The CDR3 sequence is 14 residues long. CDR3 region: CASGAGFGADEQFF. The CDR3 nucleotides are TGTGCCAGTGGAGCGGGGTTTGGGGCGGATGAGCAGTTCTTC.

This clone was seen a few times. CDR3 region: CASSDPRTSFYEQYF. The DNA for the CDR3 is TGTGCCAGCAGTGATCCAAGGACTAGTTTCTACGAGCAGTACTTC. J is TRBJ2-7 and V is TRBV6-1; 7 bases are shared with TRBD2. The V gene end was trimmed by 3 bases and the J gene end by 3 bases; junction bases not matched to a gene: 8. The CDR3 is 15 amino acids. Germline V CDR1 and CDR2: MNHNS, SASEGT.

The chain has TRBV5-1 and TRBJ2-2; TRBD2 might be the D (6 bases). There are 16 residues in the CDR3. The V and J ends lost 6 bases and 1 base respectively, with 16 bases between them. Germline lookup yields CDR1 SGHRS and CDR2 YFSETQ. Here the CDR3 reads CASTTWPRGNTGELFF. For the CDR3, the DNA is TGCGCCAGCACTACCTGGCCGCGGGGGAACACCGGGGAGCTGTTTTTT.

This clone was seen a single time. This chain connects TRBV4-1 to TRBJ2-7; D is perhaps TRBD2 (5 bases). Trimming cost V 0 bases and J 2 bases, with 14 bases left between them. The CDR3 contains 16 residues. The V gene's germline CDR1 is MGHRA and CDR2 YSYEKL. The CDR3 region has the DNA TGCGCCAGCAGCCAAGAGTGGAGAGGGAGAACCTACGAGCAGTACTTC. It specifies CASSQEWRGRTYEQYF.

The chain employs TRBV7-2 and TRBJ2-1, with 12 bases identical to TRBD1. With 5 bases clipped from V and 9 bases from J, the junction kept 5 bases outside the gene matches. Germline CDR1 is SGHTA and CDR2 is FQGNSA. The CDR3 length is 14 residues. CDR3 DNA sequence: TGTGCCAGCAGCCATAGGGACAGGGGGCGTGAGCAGTTCTTC. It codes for CASSHRDRGREQFF.

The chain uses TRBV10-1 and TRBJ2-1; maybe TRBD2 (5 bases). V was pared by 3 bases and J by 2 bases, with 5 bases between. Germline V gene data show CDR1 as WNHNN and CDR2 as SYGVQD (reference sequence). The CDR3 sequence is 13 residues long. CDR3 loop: CASSDGAYNEQFF. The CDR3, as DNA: TGCGCCAGCAGTGACGGGGCCTACAATGAGCAGTTCTTC.

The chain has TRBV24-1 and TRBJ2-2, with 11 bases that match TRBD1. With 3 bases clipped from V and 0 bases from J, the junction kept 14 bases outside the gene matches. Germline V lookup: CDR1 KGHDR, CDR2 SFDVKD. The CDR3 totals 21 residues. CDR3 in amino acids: CATSDRWTGGDRNANTGELFF. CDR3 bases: TGTGCCACCAGTGATAGGTGGACAGGGGGCGATCGAAACGCGAACACCGGGGAGCTGTTTTTT.

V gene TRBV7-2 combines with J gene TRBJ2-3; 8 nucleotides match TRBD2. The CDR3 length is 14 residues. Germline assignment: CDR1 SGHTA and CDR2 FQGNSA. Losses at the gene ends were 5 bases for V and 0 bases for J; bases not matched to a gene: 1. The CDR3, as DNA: TGTGCCAGCAGCCGGGGGGGCAGCACAGATACGCAGTATTTT. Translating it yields CASSRGGSTDTQYF.

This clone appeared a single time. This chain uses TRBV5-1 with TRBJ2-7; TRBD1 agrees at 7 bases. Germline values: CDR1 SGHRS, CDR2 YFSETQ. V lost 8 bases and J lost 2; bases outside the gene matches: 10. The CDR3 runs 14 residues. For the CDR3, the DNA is TGCGCCAGTAAACCGGGACAGAACCCCTACGAGCAGTACTTC. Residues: CASKPGQNPYEQYF.

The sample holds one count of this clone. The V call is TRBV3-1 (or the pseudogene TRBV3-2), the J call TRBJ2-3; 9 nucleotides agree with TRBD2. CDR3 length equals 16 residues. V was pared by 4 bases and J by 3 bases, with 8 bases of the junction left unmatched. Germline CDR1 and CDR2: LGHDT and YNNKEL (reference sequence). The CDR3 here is CASSRLAGGVTDTQYF. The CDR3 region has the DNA TGTGCCAGCAGCCGACTTGCGGGGGGGGTGACAGATACGCAGTATTTT.

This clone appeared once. The CDR3 region has the DNA TGTGCCAGCAGGAGGGGGACCGAAGACTACGAGCAGTACTTC. Protein sequence: CASRRGTEDYEQYF. The chain combines TRBV2 with TRBJ2-7, with D possibly TRBD1 on 6 matching bases. This CDR3 contains 14 residues. The germline V gene has CDR1 SNHLY and CDR2 FYNNEI. Between the trimmed V and J ends, which lost 6 bases and 3 bases, there was a span of 15 bases.

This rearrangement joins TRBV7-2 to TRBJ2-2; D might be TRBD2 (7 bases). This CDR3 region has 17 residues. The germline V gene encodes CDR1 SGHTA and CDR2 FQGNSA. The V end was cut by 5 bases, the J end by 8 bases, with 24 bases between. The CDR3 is CASSQPKGGGAAGELFF. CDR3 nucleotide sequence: TGTGCCAGCAGCCAACCGAAAGGGGGGGGCGCGGCGGGGGAGCTGTTTTTT.

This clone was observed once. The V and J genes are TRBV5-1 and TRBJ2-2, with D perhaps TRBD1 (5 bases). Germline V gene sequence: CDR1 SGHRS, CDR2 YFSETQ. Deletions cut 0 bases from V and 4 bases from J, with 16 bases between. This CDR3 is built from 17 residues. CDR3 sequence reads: CASSLAYQGLGTGELFF. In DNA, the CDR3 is TGCGCCAGCAGCTTGGCCTATCAGGGATTGGGCACCGGGGAGCTGTTTTTT.

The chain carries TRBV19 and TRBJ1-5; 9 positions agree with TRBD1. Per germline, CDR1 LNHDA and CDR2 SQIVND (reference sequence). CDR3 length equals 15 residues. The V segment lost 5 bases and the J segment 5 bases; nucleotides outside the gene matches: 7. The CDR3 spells CASSPGQGFDQPQHF. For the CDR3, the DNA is TGTGCCAGTAGTCCTGGACAGGGGTTCGATCAGCCCCAGCATTTT.

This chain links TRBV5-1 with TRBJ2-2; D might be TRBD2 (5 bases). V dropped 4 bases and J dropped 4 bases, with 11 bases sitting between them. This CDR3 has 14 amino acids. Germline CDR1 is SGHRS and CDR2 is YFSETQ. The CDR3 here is CASSPYRGTGELFF. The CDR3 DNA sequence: TGCGCCAGCAGCCCTTACCGGGGCACCGGGGAGCTGTTTTTT.

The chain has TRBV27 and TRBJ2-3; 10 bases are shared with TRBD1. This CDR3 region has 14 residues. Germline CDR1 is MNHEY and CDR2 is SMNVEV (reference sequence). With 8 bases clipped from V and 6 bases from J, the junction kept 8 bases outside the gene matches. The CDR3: CASGTGTGVDTQYF. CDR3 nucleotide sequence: TGTGCCAGCGGAACCGGGACAGGGGTGGATACGCAGTATTTT.

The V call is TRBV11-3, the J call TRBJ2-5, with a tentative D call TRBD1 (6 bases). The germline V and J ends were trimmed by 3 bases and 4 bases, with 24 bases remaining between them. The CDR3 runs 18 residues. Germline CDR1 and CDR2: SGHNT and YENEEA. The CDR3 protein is CASSFPFFGLGRGETQYF. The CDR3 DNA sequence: TGTGCCAGCAGCTTCCCCTTCTTCGGACTGGGCAGGGGAGAGACCCAGTACTTC.

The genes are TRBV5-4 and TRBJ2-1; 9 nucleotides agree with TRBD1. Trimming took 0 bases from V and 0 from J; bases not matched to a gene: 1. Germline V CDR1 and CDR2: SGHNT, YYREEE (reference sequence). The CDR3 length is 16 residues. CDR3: CASSLGGQGSYNEQFF. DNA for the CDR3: TGTGCCAGCAGCTTGGGGGGACAGGGCTCCTACAATGAGCAGTTCTTC.

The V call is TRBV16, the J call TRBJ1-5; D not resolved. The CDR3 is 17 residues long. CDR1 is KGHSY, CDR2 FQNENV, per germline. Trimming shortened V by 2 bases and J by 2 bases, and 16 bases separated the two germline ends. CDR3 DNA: TGTGCCAGCAGCCAAAACGTCCGTCGGGATGGCAATCAGCCCCAGCATTTT. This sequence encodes CASSQNVRRDGNQPQHF.

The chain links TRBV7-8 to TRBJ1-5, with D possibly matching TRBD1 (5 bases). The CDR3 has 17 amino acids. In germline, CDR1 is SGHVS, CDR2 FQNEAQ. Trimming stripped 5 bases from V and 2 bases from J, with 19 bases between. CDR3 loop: CASSPTWGVVGNQPQHF. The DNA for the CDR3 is TGTGCCAGCAGCCCGACCTGGGGGGTAGTCGGCAATCAGCCCCAGCATTTT.

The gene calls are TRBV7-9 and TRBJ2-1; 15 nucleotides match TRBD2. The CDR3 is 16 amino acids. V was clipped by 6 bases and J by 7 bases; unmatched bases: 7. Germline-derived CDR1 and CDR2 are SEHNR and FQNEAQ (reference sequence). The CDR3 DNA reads TGTGCCAGCAGTCAGCTCGGGACTAGCGGGAGGAATGAGCAGTTCTTC. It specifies CASSQLGTSGRNEQFF.